The entry below describes one TCR beta chain. The target of this receptor is not known. No clone much larger than this one lies a single base away; base qualities are absent. The V end loses 6 bases and the J end loses 7 bases, and a stretch of 10 bases separates them. Measured from the cysteine to the phenylalanine, the CDR3 is 11 residues long. Only CDR3 DNA remains: 33 bases, in frame from the first base. The germline V gene (reference sequence) sets CDR1 to LNHDA and CDR2 to SQIVND. This entry belongs to a study of T cell responses to AZD1222 COVID-19 vaccine (dated by TCRdb to about 2021). Notes on the research overall: AZD1222 recipients given second doses at about 4 weeks or at about 12 weeks were pooled, since spike-specific TCR depth and breadth were not found to differ between the two schedules. Enrollment into the trials was organized by age into subgroups of 18-55, 56-69 and 70-plus years, and those subgroups contained about 160, 30 and 59 TCR-sequenced participants, respectively. TCR sequencing was performed for about 240 trial participants, of whom around 200 were given two doses of AZD1222 and around 25 were given two doses of MenACWY control vaccine.

In the paper's terms, the time point label means: baseline before first vaccination. Samples from vaccinated people were obtained from the UK trials COV001 and COV002, which included a single-blind randomized controlled phase 2/3 trial of AZD1222 (ChAdOx1 nCoV-19) in healthy adults. For TCRbeta chain sequencing, PBMC samples were collected from trial participants at day 0 and at day 28 after the second dose. Study-level results and caveats: Epitopes outside the regions mutated in the B.1.351 and B.1.1.7 variants were reportedly recognized by nearly half of the unique spike-specific TCRs. Participants were mostly white British, with more females than males. The authors suggested clonal diversity may have been underestimated. Because no day 14 peak-response samples were available, the repertoires could be characterized only after the peak T cell response. Spike-specific TCR breadth and depth rose significantly after two AZD1222 doses compared with day 0 and with MenACWY recipients. Conclusions about previously exposed vaccinees are limited because only six or seven AZD1222 recipients were SARS-CoV-2 seropositive at baseline. The 56-69-year group was small, and its depth increase did not reach significance, likely because of low power. Vaccine-associated CD4 TCRs spanned the whole spike protein, with dominant responses in regions 160-218 and 743-854.

The CDR3 regions of human TCRbeta chains were analyzed by immunosequencing. In the paper's pipeline: TCRs in the repertoires were compared against a reference library of SARS-CoV-2-specific TCRs that had been generated with the MIRA antigen-specificity platform. Breadth was defined as the fraction of unique TCRs that were SARS-CoV-2-associated. Depth was defined as the fraction of total T cells that were SARS-CoV-2-associated. Using the MIRA data, every spike-specific TCR was mapped to the spike region that the TCR reacted to and assigned to either a CD4 or a CD8 class. Log10-transformed breadth and depth values were compared by one-way ANOVA with Sidak's multiple comparisons tests. The table comes from immuneACCESS by way of TCRdb, which keeps in-frame sequences with V and J called. Part of the clones is missing from these tables; in studies checked, under half for an unresolved V gene and the rest for unknown reasons. That table gives V, J and clone size, and the DNA gave D and trimming. Recorded for this sample are about 110,000 clones; roughly 90% of them occurred a single time. The ten largest clones add up to 6.6% of the sample.

The receptor comes from an adult in good health. Recombination linked TRBV19 to TRBJ2-7, with the D gene not confidently named. The material sequenced was peripheral blood, taken on day 0 of AZD1222 vaccination. For the CDR3, the sequence is CASRSGFEQYF. The DNA is as follows: TGTGCCAGTAGATCCGGGTTTGAGCAGTACTTC.